Each of the 27 T cell receptor beta chains below was sequenced from the same sample in a study of T cell repertoires in ileal Crohn's disease. Assay used: immunoSEQ multiplex PCR; TCRdb lists only in-frame clones, some missing. The top ten clones hold 25% to 30% of a sample with about 5,400 clones, 55% to 70% of them seen once. The time point is: neoterminal ileum biopsy at postoperative endoscopy, about 6 months after surgery. Sequences were obtained from ileal tissue. The receptors stem from an adult with Crohn's disease.

The chain links TRBV6-5 to TRBJ2-7, with 7 positions matching TRBD2. This CDR3 has 12 residues. Trimming cost V 8 bases and J 2 bases; bases outside gene matches: 3. The germline gives CDR1 MNHEY, CDR2 SVGAGI. The DNA of the CDR3 is TGTGCCAGCGGGAGCGGGACCTACGAGCAGTACGTC. Translating it yields CASGSGTYEQYV.

This clone was found a few times. The chain employs TRBV7-2 and TRBJ2-7; unclear D gene. Trimming removed 2 bases from V and 8 bases from J, with 13 bases in between. There are 13 residues in the CDR3. In germline, CDR1 is SGHTA, CDR2 FQGNSA. This CDR3 is CASSLLDSTQQYF. The DNA for the CDR3 is TGTGCCAGCAGCTTACTAGACTCTACGCAGCAGTACTTC.

CDR3 nucleotide sequence: TGTGCCAGCAGTACACAGACAGCCTCCTACAATGAGCAGTTCTTC. Its protein is CASSTQTASYNEQFF. The V call is TRBV5-6, the J call TRBJ2-1, with D perhaps matching TRBD1 (5 bases). The CDR3 covers 15 residues. Germline V gene data show CDR1 as SGHDT and CDR2 as YYEEEE. V was clipped by 5 bases and J by 0 bases, with 12 bases between them.

This chain joins TRBV27 and TRBJ2-5; 10 bases line up with TRBD2. This CDR3 is 16 amino acids long. J gave up 1 base and V 3 bases, and 5 bases lay outside the gene matches. The germline gives CDR1 MNHEY, CDR2 SMNVEV (reference sequence). The CDR3 nucleotides read TGTGCCAGCAGTTTGTCCCTAGCGGGGGCCCAAGAGACCCAGTACTTC. This gives the protein CASSLSLAGAQETQYF.

CDR3 bases: TGTGCCAGCAGCCACCCCTTGGCCCAGCGGGAGGTAGGAGATACGCAGTATTTT. This sequence encodes CASSHPLAQREVGDTQYF. V is TRBV11-2 and J is TRBJ2-3; 9 bases are shared with TRBD2. This CDR3 is 18 amino acids long. CDR1 and CDR2 (germline): SGHAT, FQNNGV. Trimming at V came to 5 bases and at J to 5 bases, leaving 17 bases not matched to a gene.

This clone occurred a few times. Distinct nucleotide sequences in the sample also encode this CDR3. The chain couples TRBV7-2 to TRBJ1-5; D not resolved. Trimming stripped 1 base from V and 0 bases from J, with 10 bases between. The V gene's germline CDR1 is SGHTA and CDR2 FQGNSA. CDR3 length: 16 residues. The CDR3: CASSLGAGLSNQPQHF. CDR3 coding DNA: TGTGCCAGCAGCTTAGGGGCCGGACTTAGCAATCAGCCCCAGCATTTT.

The V gene is TRBV2, the J gene TRBJ1-4; D remains unclear. With 2 bases removed from V and 7 bases from J, the gap between germline ends came to 11 bases. This CDR3 has 14 amino acids. Germline CDR1 SNHLY, CDR2 FYNNEI. CDR3 residues: CASSEQRFLEKLFF. As DNA, the CDR3 is TGTGCCAGCAGTGAACAACGGTTCCTTGAAAAACTGTTTTTT.

The chain employs TRBV4-1 and TRBJ2-5; perhaps TRBD2 as D (6 bases). V was trimmed by 0 bases and J by 3 bases, leaving 8 bases between them. CDR3 length: 14 residues. CDR1 is MGHRA, CDR2 YSYEKL, per germline. CDR3 in amino acids: CASSQDGGEETQYF. The CDR3 DNA follows: TGCGCCAGCAGCCAAGATGGAGGGGAAGAGACCCAGTACTTC.

The table lists this clone with a count of one. The chain uses TRBV2 and TRBJ1-1; D is possibly TRBD1 (5 bases). This CDR3 is 14 amino acids long. Germline V gene sequence: CDR1 SNHLY, CDR2 FYNNEI. The germline V and J ends were trimmed by 6 bases and 4 bases, with 15 bases remaining between them. For the CDR3, the DNA is TGTGCCAGCAGGCGACAGCCTAGGGGCACTGAAGCTTTCTTT. This translates into CASRRQPRGTEAFF. Complete variable domain (other parts from reference TRBV2 and TRBJ1-1): EPEVTQTPSHQVTQMGQEVILRCVPISNHLYFYWYRQILGQKVEFLVSFYNNEISEKSEIFDDQFSVERPDGSNFTLKIRSTKLEDSAMYFCASRRQPRGTEAFFGQGTRLTVV.

The rearrangement joins TRBV5-4 to TRBJ1-1; no reliable D call. The CDR3 runs 14 residues. The V gene's germline CDR1 is SGHNT and CDR2 YYREEE (reference sequence). Deletions cut 4 bases from V and 0 bases from J, with 10 bases between. The CDR3 is CASSPFNLNTEAFF. In DNA form, the CDR3 reads TGTGCCAGCAGCCCTTTTAATCTGAACACTGAAGCTTTCTTT.

The DNA of the CDR3 is TGTGCCTGGAGGGCGGGAGGGCCAACAGAGACCCAGTACTTC. Protein: CAWRAGGPTETQYF. The gene calls are TRBV30 and TRBJ2-5; 9 bases are a match to TRBD2. CDR1 GTSNPN and CDR2 SVGIG come from the germline V gene (reference sequence). V lost 3 bases, J lost 4 bases, and 6 bases stayed unmatched. The CDR3 has 14 residues.

The rearrangement joins TRBV9 to TRBJ1-1; D perhaps matches TRBD1 (5 bases). The CDR3 runs 14 residues. Germline V gives CDR1 SGDLS, CDR2 YYNGEE. V lost 4 bases and J lost 4, with 14 bases in between. CDR3 DNA sequence: TGTGCCAGCAGCAAATTGGGAGGGGTCACTGAAGCTTTCTTT. Its protein is CASSKLGGVTEAFF.

The J gene is TRBJ2-1, the V gene TRBV2; 9 bases match TRBD2. This CDR3 has 15 amino acids. V dropped 4 bases and J dropped 8; count of bases not matched to a gene: 9. Germline assignment: CDR1 SNHLY and CDR2 FYNNEI. CDR3 nucleotide sequence: TGTGCCAGCAGTGTTAGGGCGGGGGGGCCGCATGAGCAGTTCTTC. Translating it yields CASSVRAGGPHEQFF.

The chain employs TRBV30 and TRBJ2-3, with D possibly being TRBD2 (7 bases). Germline V gives CDR1 GTSNPN, CDR2 SVGIG (reference sequence). This CDR3 contains 16 residues. The ends were cut back, 8 bases at V and 2 bases at J, with 23 bases in the middle. The CDR3 nucleotides are TGTGCCGGCGCCTCGGCGGGGGCCGTTTTCACAGATACGCAGTATTTT. Protein sequence: CAGASAGAVFTDTQYF.

J is TRBJ2-7 and V is TRBV6-5; 10 positions match TRBD2. The CDR3 is 14 residues long. V was clipped by 2 bases and J by 5 bases; unmatched bases: 3. Per the germline V gene, CDR1 is MNHEY and CDR2 is SVGAGI. CDR3 nucleotides: TGTGCCAGCAGTTACAGCGGGGGGGCGGACGAGCAGTACTTC. It translates to CASSYSGGADEQYF.

The chain joins TRBV5-1 to TRBJ2-5, with TRBD1 matching over 7 bases. V lost 4 bases, J lost 4 bases, and 10 bases stayed unmatched. The CDR3 contains 15 residues. Germline assignment: CDR1 SGHRS and CDR2 YFSETQ. This chain's CDR3 is CASSGEGADGETQYF. The CDR3 nucleotides are TGCGCCAGCAGCGGAGAGGGGGCTGATGGAGAGACCCAGTACTTC.

This clone was seen only once. V gene TRBV6-5 combines with J gene TRBJ2-1; maybe TRBD1 (5 bases). V gave up 2 bases and J gave up 7 bases, with 18 bases separating them. This CDR3 spans 16 amino acids. Germline CDR1 MNHEY, CDR2 SVGAGI. The CDR3 sequence: CASSYKWGVRSNEQFF. CDR3 DNA: TGTGCCAGCAGTTACAAATGGGGCGTGCGGTCGAATGAGCAGTTCTTC.

The chain carries TRBV13 and TRBJ2-3; D ambiguous. Trimming shortened V by 3 bases and J by 6 bases, and 10 bases separated the two germline ends. This CDR3 region has 13 residues. CDR1 is PRHDT, CDR2 FYEKMQ, per germline (reference sequence). Here the CDR3 DNA reads TGTGCCAGCAGCTTTGGCCTCACGGATACGCAGTATTTT. This encodes CASSFGLTDTQYF.

By sample share, this clone is large. V gene TRBV5-6 combines with J gene TRBJ2-2; a possible D gene is TRBD2 (5 bases). Trimming left V 3 bases short and J 5 bases short, with 11 bases between. The CDR3 is 14 residues long. Germline V gene sequence: CDR1 SGHDT, CDR2 YYEEEE. This CDR3 is CASSSQTTTGELFF. In DNA, the CDR3 is TGTGCCAGCAGCTCCCAGACTACAACCGGGGAGCTGTTTTTT.

The chain has TRBV18 and TRBJ1-1; 8 bases agree with TRBD1. Losses at the gene ends were 1 base for V and 3 bases for J; bases not matched to a gene: 1. Germline-derived CDR1 and CDR2 are KGHSH and LQKENI. CDR3 length: 14 amino acids. The CDR3 coding sequence is TGTGCCAGCTCACCACGGGGACAGGACACTGAAGCTTTCTTT. This gives the protein CASSPRGQDTEAFF.

The chain carries TRBV7-9 and TRBJ2-7, with D perhaps TRBD1 (5 bases). The V end lost 1 base, the J end lost 4 bases, and 11 bases lay between the germline ends. Germline V gene data show CDR1 as SEHNR and CDR2 as FQNEAQ (reference sequence). The CDR3 length is 14 residues. The CDR3 bases are TGTGCCAGCAGCTTAGAGGACACACCATACGAGCAGTACTTC. This translates into CASSLEDTPYEQYF.

The chain combines TRBV30 with TRBJ2-1; 12 bases are a match to TRBD2. V dropped 3 bases and J dropped 3; count of bases not matched to a gene: 9. Germline CDR1 is GTSNPN and CDR2 is SVGIG (reference sequence). The CDR3 runs 17 residues. CDR3: CAWRGLAGGPSYNEQFF. In nucleotides, the CDR3 is TGTGCCTGGAGGGGTCTAGCGGGAGGGCCTAGCTACAATGAGCAGTTCTTC. The whole variable domain, filled in from reference TRBV30 and TRBJ2-1, reads SQTIHQWPATLVQPVGSPLSLECTVEGTSNPNLYWYRQAAGRGLQLLFYSVGIGQISSEVPQNLSASRPQDRQFILSSKKLLLSDSGFYLCAWRGLAGGPSYNEQFFGPGTRLTVL.

Points on this clone: Other DNA sequences from this sample encode an identical CDR3 as well. The chain recombines TRBV18 with TRBJ1-2; TRBD1 might be the D (5 bases). The CDR3 covers 13 residues. The V end was cut by 3 bases, the J end by 7 bases, with 12 bases between. Germline CDR1 reads KGHSH; CDR2 reads LQKENI. The CDR3 sequence is CASSPSDTRGYTF. CDR3 bases: TGTGCCAGCTCACCCTCGGACACCCGTGGCTACACCTTC.

This chain links TRBV7-3 with TRBJ2-5; perhaps TRBD2 as D (5 bases). Germline values: CDR1 SGHTA, CDR2 FQGTGA. CDR3 size: 15 residues. Trimming took off 5 bases at V and 5 bases at J, with 18 bases between the two ends. CDR3 loop: CASSLGYHGGETQYF. CDR3 nucleotides: TGTGCCAGCAGCCTAGGGTATCACGGCGGGGAGACCCAGTACTTC.

A few counts support this clone. V gene TRBV19 combines with J gene TRBJ1-4; possible D gene TRBD1, 6 bases. The CDR3 sequence is 13 residues long. V dropped 7 bases and J dropped 5 bases, with 11 bases sitting between them. CDR1 is LNHDA and CDR2 is SQIVND in the germline V gene (reference sequence). The CDR3 sequence: CASTGTPNEKLFF. The CDR3 coding sequence is TGTGCCAGTACCGGGACACCGAATGAAAAACTGTTTTTT. The full variable domain, its missing parts supplied by reference TRBV19 and TRBJ1-4, is DGGITQSPKYLFRKEGQNVTLSCEQNLNHDAMYWYRQDPGQGLRLIYYSQIVNDFQKGDIAEGYSVSREKKESFPLTVTSAQKNPTAFYLCASTGTPNEKLFFGSGTQLSVL.

This clone was recorded a few times. V and J are TRBV9 and TRBJ1-1, with a possible D match to TRBD1 (5 bases). This CDR3 region has 13 residues. Deletions cut 6 bases from V and 1 base from J, with 10 bases between. Germline lookup yields CDR1 SGDLS and CDR2 YYNGEE. CDR3 sequence: CASKLTENTEAFF. The CDR3 DNA reads as TGTGCCAGCAAACTGACAGAGAACACTGAAGCTTTCTTT.

The chain employs TRBV7-9 and TRBJ1-2; D gene unclear. Trimming pared 3 bases from V and 2 bases from J, leaving 7 bases between. Germline V CDR1 and CDR2: SEHNR, FQNEAQ (reference sequence). CDR3 length: 13 amino acids. The CDR3 loop reads CASSFGRNYGYTF. CDR3 bases: TGTGCCAGCAGCTTCGGTCGGAACTATGGCTACACCTTC.